This is a list of T cell receptor beta chains from one sample in a study of T cell repertoires in cytomegalovirus infection. Their specific antigens are unknown. One entry per CDR3 protein results from TCRdb running MiXCR on the reads. The sample records approximately 350,000 distinct CDR3 sequences, about a third being singletons. Sequenced here: cultured PBMCs, sampled from culture after CMV antigen stimulation. These receptors were obtained from a human donor in good health (CMV status not recorded). Some clones in this sample may be carry-over from other donors' samples. The CDR3 runs from the conserved cysteine through the conserved F or W. D genes are given only for firm matches. Clone sizes are given selectively: once, few, many, or a class where the clone is expanded.

D: TRBD2
J: TRBJ2-1
size: -
V: TRBV28
DNA: TGTGCCGTTCTGCCCGCTAGCGGGAGTGGGTATGAGCAGTTCTTC
CDR3: CAVLPASGSGYEQFF

D: TRBD1
J: TRBJ1-5
size: many
V: TRBV12-3/TRBV12-4
DNA: TGTGCCAGCAGGGGGACAGGACCCAATCAGCCCCAGCATTTT
CDR3: CASRGTGPNQPQHF

D: -
J: TRBJ2-1
size: -
V: TRBV11-3
DNA: TGTGCCAGCAGCTCGGCAGGAACCTACAATGAGCAGTTCTTC
CDR3: CASSSAGTYNEQFF

D: -
J: TRBJ2-1
size: few
V: TRBV12-5
DNA: TGTGCTAGTGGTTTGCCAATCTACAATGAGCAGTTCTTC
CDR3: CASGLPIYNEQFF

D: TRBD1
J: TRBJ2-1
size: few
V: TRBV27
DNA: TGTGCCAGCAGTTTCCGGACAGGCGGGAATGAGCAGTTCTTC
CDR3: CASSFRTGGNEQFF

D: -
J: TRBJ2-3
size: -
V: TRBV6-1
DNA: TGTGCCAGCAGGACGGACGGGCCGGATACGCAGTATTTT
CDR3: CASRTDGPDTQYF

D: TRBD1
J: TRBJ2-4
size: few
V: TRBV12-3/TRBV12-4
DNA: TGTGCCAGCAGTTTAGGAGTGGGGACAGGGGCGACAGCCAAAAACATTCAGTACTTC
CDR3: CASSLGVGTGATAKNIQYF

D: TRBD1
J: TRBJ2-3
size: many
V: TRBV27
DNA: TGTGCCAGCAGTTCCTGGACAGGGGGCTACGATACGCAGTATTTT
CDR3: CASSSWTGGYDTQYF

D: TRBD1
J: TRBJ2-7
size: -
V: TRBV12-3/TRBV12-4
DNA: TGTGCCAGCAGCTTAAACCGACAGGGGAGTTTGTACTTC
CDR3: CASSLNRQGSLYF

D: -
J: TRBJ2-4
size: few
V: TRBV6-6
DNA: TGTGCCAGCAGGGCTCAGGGGCTGGCCAAAAACATTCAGTACTTC
CDR3: CASRAQGLAKNIQYF

D: TRBD1
J: TRBJ1-2
size: many
V: TRBV7-2
DNA: TGTGCCAGCAGCTCGGACAGGGGATATGGCTACACCTTC
CDR3: CASSSDRGYGYTF

D: TRBD1
J: TRBJ1-5
size: many
V: TRBV6-2/TRBV6-3
DNA: TGTGCCAGCAGTCCACACAGGGGGCTTATCAGCAATCAGCCCCAGCATTTT
CDR3: CASSPHRGLISNQPQHF

D: TRBD2
J: TRBJ2-2
size: -
V: TRBV20-1
DNA: TGCAGTGCTAGGAAGACTAGCGGGAGCCTCACCGGGGAGCTGTTTTTT
CDR3: CSARKTSGSLTGELFF

D: -
J: TRBJ2-3
size: -
V: TRBV4-1
DNA: TGCGCCAGCAGCCGCCGTGGACATATCACAGATACGCAGTATTTT
CDR3: CASSRRGHITDTQYF

D: -
J: TRBJ1-4
size: -
V: TRBV12-3/TRBV12-4
DNA: TGTGCCAGCATCCCAAATGAAAAACTGTTTTTT
CDR3: CASIPNEKLFF

D: TRBD2
J: TRBJ2-6
size: few
V: TRBV6-1
DNA: TGTGCCAGCAGCATCGTACTAGCGGGATACTCTGGGGCCAACGTCCTGACTTTC
CDR3: CASSIVLAGYSGANVLTF

D: -
J: TRBJ2-1
size: few
V: TRBV11-2
DNA: TGTGCCAGCAGCTTTATCGGGAGCTCCTACAATGAGCAGTTCTTC
CDR3: CASSFIGSSYNEQFF

D: -
J: TRBJ2-7
size: -
V: TRBV20-1
DNA: TGCAGTGCTAGAGATCCGGGGACGGACGGCTACGAGCAGTACTTC
CDR3: CSARDPGTDGYEQYF

D: TRBD1
J: TRBJ2-7
size: -
V: TRBV25-1
DNA: TGTGCCAGCAGTTTGGCCGGACAGGGGGCCTACGAGCAGTACTTC
CDR3: CASSLAGQGAYEQYF

D: -
J: TRBJ1-5
size: -
V: TRBV19
DNA: TGTGCCAGTAGTCCCCGACAGGCTCAGACGAATCAGCCCCAGCATTTT
CDR3: CASSPRQAQTNQPQHF

D: -
J: TRBJ2-5
size: -
V: TRBV29-1
DNA: TGCAGCGTTGCCAGGGGGAGGGAGACCCAGTACTTC
CDR3: CSVARGRETQYF

D: TRBD1
J: TRBJ1-2
size: -
V: TRBV20-1
DNA: TGCAGTGCAACGAACAGGGGCGAAGGGTACGGCTACACCTTC
CDR3: CSATNRGEGYGYTF

D: -
J: TRBJ1-1
size: few
V: TRBV6-1
DNA: TGTGCCAGCAACCAACCCCAGGCACGCGGGCATGAAGCTTTCTTT
CDR3: CASNQPQARGHEAFF

D: TRBD2
J: TRBJ2-2
size: many
V: TRBV7-2
DNA: TGTGCCAGCAGGCCAGCGGGAGCGGGCGGGGAGCTGTTTTTT
CDR3: CASRPAGAGGELFF

D: TRBD1
J: TRBJ1-1
size: -
V: TRBV11-2
DNA: TGTGCCAGCAGCTGGGACAGGGGGCTTTACACTGAAGCTTTCTTT
CDR3: CASSWDRGLYTEAFF

D: -
J: TRBJ2-7
size: -
V: TRBV28
DNA: TGTGCCAGCAGTCCCCCCCGGGGAAACTACGAGCAGTACTTC
CDR3: CASSPPRGNYEQYF

D: TRBD2
J: TRBJ2-2
size: -
V: TRBV14
DNA: TGTGCCAGCAGCCAAGATTGGAGCGGGAGGGCCCCCGGGGAGCTGTTTTTT
CDR3: CASSQDWSGRAPGELFF

D: TRBD1
J: TRBJ1-2
size: few
V: TRBV19
DNA: TGTGCCAGTGTCCAGGGGGACAGGGGCTACACCTTC
CDR3: CASVQGDRGYTF

D: TRBD2
J: TRBJ2-1
size: -
V: TRBV19
DNA: TGTGCCAGTAGTAGTTTAGGGACTACCTACAATGAGCAGTTCTTC
CDR3: CASSSLGTTYNEQFF

D: TRBD2
J: TRBJ2-1
size: -
V: TRBV7-2
DNA: TGTGCCAGCAGCTTATGGCGGACTAGCGTTGAGCAGTTCTTC
CDR3: CASSLWRTSVEQFF

D: TRBD1
J: TRBJ1-1
size: -
V: TRBV6-2/TRBV6-3
DNA: TGTGCCAGCAGCCAGGACAGGATGAGGGCTGAAGCTTTCTTT
CDR3: CASSQDRMRAEAFF

D: TRBD2
J: TRBJ2-5
size: -
V: TRBV6-1
DNA: TGTGCCAGCAGTTTGACTAGCGGGGGGCAAGAGACCCAGTACTTC
CDR3: CASSLTSGGQETQYF